Below, 13 T cell receptor beta chains from the same sample are listed, as sequenced in a study of blood T cell repertoires in COVID-19 (TCRdb year 2020). The library was obtained by the immunoSEQ multiplex PCR assay. Drawn from immuneACCESS, this table holds only the in-frame rearrangements with V and J called that TCRdb kept. Clones are partly lost; checked studies trace under half to an unresolved V gene and leave the rest unexplained. For this sample the table gives approximately 290,000 clones, of which approximately 89% were detected only once. Around 13% of the sample is in the top ten clones. Sequenced material: peripheral blood. These receptors were obtained from a woman aged 60-70 years with acute or convalescent COVID-19.

V and J are TRBV2 and TRBJ1-4; D gene unclear. The germline V gene has CDR1 SNHLY and CDR2 FYNNEI. CDR3 length: 12 residues. The V end lost 1 base, the J end lost 10 bases, and 7 bases lay between the germline ends. CDR3: CASSEGEGKLFF. The CDR3 nucleotides read TGTGCCAGCAGTGAAGGGGAGGGAAAACTGTTTTTT.

The chain uses TRBV5-4 and TRBJ2-1; 8 bases fit TRBD1. Trimming took 4 bases from V and 2 from J; bases not matched to a gene: 11. Germline loops: CDR1 SGHNT, CDR2 YYREEE (reference sequence). The CDR3 runs to 17 residues. This CDR3 reads CASSTRSSGGAYNEQFF. Here the CDR3 DNA reads TGTGCCAGCAGCACGCGCTCATCAGGGGGCGCCTACAATGAGCAGTTCTTC.

The V gene is TRBV20-1, the J gene TRBJ2-7; no clear D. CDR3 length: 11 residues. V lost 6 bases, J lost 3 bases, and 9 bases lay in between. Germline CDR1 and CDR2: DFQATT and SNEGSKA (reference sequence). The CDR3 DNA reads TGCAGTGCGCAGCTAGTCTACGAGCAGTACTTC. It yields the protein CSAQLVYEQYF.

V gene TRBV4-3 combines with J gene TRBJ1-4, with TRBD1 as a possible D gene (6 bases). The V end lost 4 bases, the J end lost 8 bases, and 11 bases lay between the germline ends. Per germline, CDR1 LGHNA and CDR2 YSLEER. The CDR3 is 13 residues long. The CDR3 DNA reads as TGCGCCAGCAGCCCCAGGGGTAGGGAAAAACTGTTTTTT. Amino acids: CASSPRGREKLFF.

J is TRBJ2-5 and V is TRBV5-4, with D uncertain. This CDR3 has 13 residues. CDR1 is SGHNT and CDR2 is YYREEE in the germline V gene (reference sequence). Trimming pared 1 base from V and 2 bases from J, leaving 6 bases between. DNA of the CDR3: TGTGCCAGCAGCTTGCCCTCTCAAGAGACCCAGTACTTC. Amino acid sequence: CASSLPSQETQYF.

V usage is TRBV6-5 and J usage is TRBJ2-2; D possibly corresponds to TRBD1 (5 bases). This CDR3 has 13 residues. CDR1 is MNHEY, CDR2 SVGAGI, per germline. Trimming removed 5 bases at V and 7 bases at J, with 11 bases between. CDR3 in DNA: TGTGCCAGCAGTAAGGGGCGAAACGGGGAGCTGTTTTTT. Amino acids: CASSKGRNGELFF.

There are a few counts of this clone. The genes are TRBV4-1 and TRBJ1-2; 9 bases are shared with TRBD1. CDR3 size: 14 residues. Germline V gene data show CDR1 as MGHRA and CDR2 as YSYEKL. J gave up 8 bases and V 0 bases, and 4 bases lay outside the gene matches. The CDR3 here is CASSQEHRGQGYTF. CDR3 sequence (DNA): TGCGCCAGCAGCCAAGAGCACAGGGGGCAAGGCTACACCTTC.

The chain has TRBV25-1 and TRBJ2-2; D is undetermined. With 3 bases removed from V and 1 base from J, the gap between germline ends came to 3 bases. Germline V CDR1 and CDR2: MGHDK, SYGVNS. The CDR3 consists of 13 residues. The CDR3 reads CASSDRNTGELFF. As DNA, the CDR3 is TGTGCCAGCAGTGATCGGAACACCGGGGAGCTGTTTTTT.

The chain recombines TRBV11-1 with TRBJ1-2; a possible D gene is TRBD1 (6 bases). Germline assignment: CDR1 SGHAT and CDR2 FQDESV (reference sequence). Trimming took off 3 bases at V and 5 bases at J, with 10 bases between the two ends. The CDR3 covers 13 residues. The CDR3 is CASSLDSQYGYTF. CDR3 coding DNA: TGTGCCAGCAGCTTGGACAGCCAATATGGCTACACCTTC.

The genes are TRBV9 and TRBJ2-5; maybe TRBD1 (6 bases). The germline V gene has CDR1 SGDLS and CDR2 YYNGEE. The CDR3 sequence is 12 residues long. The V end was cut by 5 bases, the J end by 4 bases, with 9 bases between. The CDR3 loop is CASRGAGETQYF. CDR3 nucleotides: TGTGCCAGCAGGGGGGCAGGAGAGACCCAGTACTTC.

The rearrangement uses TRBV7-2 and TRBJ2-3, with D unclear. Germline CDR1 SGHTA, CDR2 FQGNSA. V was trimmed by 2 bases and J by 3 bases, leaving 15 bases between them. The CDR3 sequence is 16 residues long. Here the CDR3 reads CASSLSFGGKTDTQYF. The CDR3 DNA is TGTGCCAGCAGCTTAAGTTTTGGCGGCAAGACAGATACGCAGTATTTT.

The rearrangement links TRBV28 to TRBJ1-4, with TRBD1 identical over 11 bases. J gave up 8 bases and V 3 bases, and 5 bases lay outside the gene matches. The germline CDR1 and CDR2 sequences are MDHEN and SYDVKM. This CDR3 comprises 15 residues. In nucleotides, the CDR3 is TGTGCCAGCAGTTTCCCGGGACAGGGGGAGGAAAAACTGTTTTTT. This gives the protein CASSFPGQGEEKLFF.

The chain uses TRBV4-3 and TRBJ1-1; 9 positions match TRBD1. The ends lost 1 base at V and 5 bases at J; junction bases unmatched: 5. This CDR3 has 15 amino acids. In germline, CDR1 is LGHNA, CDR2 YSLEER. In nucleotides, the CDR3 is TGCGCCAGCAGCCAAGGCGCGGACAGGGGTACTGAAGCTTTCTTT. Translating gives CASSQGADRGTEAFF.